A selection of T cell receptor beta chains follows, all from one sample in a study of immune cell composition in non-small cell lung cancer. Profiled with immunoSEQ multiplex PCR; TCRdb holds only in-frame clones, not every one. The table has 3,500 to 5,000 clones, approximately 71% seen once. The sample comprised non-adjacent lung tissue. The receptors were gathered from a human donor with non-small cell lung cancer. The CDR3 runs from the conserved cysteine through the conserved F or W. The D gene is left open where the match is weak. Some rows mark clone size as missing; the rest say once, few, many or name a class of expanded clone.

length: 15
D: -
size: -
J: TRBJ1-6
V: TRBV5-8
DNA: TGTGCCAGCAGCTTGGGCGGAGGGAACAATTCACCCCTCCACTTT
CDR3: CASSLGGGNNSPLHF

length: 15
D: -
size: -
J: TRBJ2-2
V: TRBV19
DNA: TGTGCCAGTAAGGGCCAGGGTTCGAACACCGGGGAGCTGTTTTTT
CDR3: CASKGQGSNTGELFF

length: 12
D: TRBD1
size: -
J: TRBJ2-1
V: TRBV30
DNA: TGTGCCTGGAAGGATCAGGGGGATGAGCAGTTCTTC
CDR3: CAWKDQGDEQFF

length: 16
D: -
size: -
J: TRBJ1-1
V: TRBV11-2
DNA: TGTGCCAGCAGCCTCCAAGGGGGGGGGCTGAGCACTGAAGCTTTCTTT
CDR3: CASSLQGGGLSTEAFF

length: 15
D: -
size: -
J: TRBJ2-1
V: TRBV9
DNA: TGTGCCAGCAGCGTAGTGGCGGGGGCGACCAATGAGCAGTTCTTC
CDR3: CASSVVAGATNEQFF

length: 14
D: TRBD1
size: -
J: TRBJ1-4
V: TRBV7-2
DNA: TGTGCCAGCAGCCAAACAGGGGGCTGGGAAAAACTGTTTTTT
CDR3: CASSQTGGWEKLFF

length: 15
D: -
size: -
J: TRBJ2-7
V: TRBV5-1
DNA: TGCGCCAGCAGCCGGACGGCAGGGGCCCCCTACGAGCAGTACTTC
CDR3: CASSRTAGAPYEQYF

length: 13
D: -
size: -
J: TRBJ1-5
V: TRBV6-1
DNA: TGTGCCAGCAGTGAAGCTGAAAATCAGCCCCAGCATTTT
CDR3: CASSEAENQPQHF

length: 14
D: -
size: -
J: TRBJ1-4
V: TRBV7-4
DNA: TGTGCCAGCAGCCCGGGGGCAGCGAATGAAAAACTGTTTTTT
CDR3: CASSPGAANEKLFF

length: 11
D: -
size: -
J: TRBJ2-7
V: TRBV27
DNA: TGTGCCAGCAGTTTTGGCTACGAGCAGTACTTC
CDR3: CASSFGYEQYF

length: 13
D: -
size: -
J: TRBJ2-3
V: TRBV4-1
DNA: TGCGCCAGCAGCCAGATGACTGGATCTACGCAGTATTTT
CDR3: CASSQMTGSTQYF

length: 15
D: -
size: -
J: TRBJ1-5
V: TRBV2
DNA: TGTGCCAGCAGTGAAGCTGGGAGGGAGGATCAGCCCCAGCATTTT
CDR3: CASSEAGREDQPQHF

length: 13
D: TRBD1
size: -
J: TRBJ1-1
V: TRBV7-3
DNA: TGTGCCAGCAGATACACAGGGGACACTGAAGCTTTCTTT
CDR3: CASRYTGDTEAFF

length: 16
D: -
size: -
J: TRBJ1-4
V: TRBV27
DNA: TGTGCCAGCAGTCTTAATGAGAGGACAATTAATGAAAAACTGTTTTTT
CDR3: CASSLNERTINEKLFF

length: 14
D: -
size: once
J: TRBJ2-5
V: TRBV7-2
DNA: TGTGCCAGCAGCTTGGGTGCAGAGTTAGAGACCCAGTACTTC
CDR3: CASSLGAELETQYF

length: 14
D: -
size: -
J: TRBJ1-5
V: TRBV11-3
DNA: TGTGCCAGCAGCTTAGGAGGTTTCAATCAGCCCCAGCATTTT
CDR3: CASSLGGFNQPQHF

length: 15
D: TRBD1
size: -
J: TRBJ1-5
V: TRBV27
DNA: TGTGCCAGCGGACGAGGACAGGTGGTGGGCCAGCCCCAGCATTTT
CDR3: CASGRGQVVGQPQHF